This T cell receptor (beta chain) is drawn from a study of beta chain features in type 1 diabetes. Overall study results and limits: The study found that naive, central memory and Treg TCRB repertoires appeared more similar in patients than in healthy donors. For Type 1 diabetes patients, all four CD4+ subsets carried TCRB CDR3s that were moderately but significantly shorter. A definitive answer on HLA type influencing TCRB rearrangement was not reached here.

Trimming left V 0 bases short and J 0 bases short, with 15 bases between. The CDR3 totals 17 residues. Germline loops: CDR1 GTSNPN, CDR2 SVGIG (reference sequence). Expressed TCRB transcripts were sequenced, since all the RNA that had been isolated was reverse transcribed. The repertoire was sequenced with immunoSEQ multiplex PCR; TCRdb's copy has only in-frame clones and lacks some. The table includes about 360,000 clones, roughly 13% detected once. Worth noting for this clone: The antigen is not known.

Input material: naive CD4+ T cells from blood. The receptor's source is a man between 18 and 29 years old in good health. The chain has TRBV30 and TRBJ1-3; TRBD1 might be the D (6 bases). The chain's CDR3 is CAWSVPMGGLSGNTIYF. CDR3 nucleotides: TGTGCCTGGAGTGTCCCCATGGGGGGGCTCTCTGGAAACACCATATATTTT.